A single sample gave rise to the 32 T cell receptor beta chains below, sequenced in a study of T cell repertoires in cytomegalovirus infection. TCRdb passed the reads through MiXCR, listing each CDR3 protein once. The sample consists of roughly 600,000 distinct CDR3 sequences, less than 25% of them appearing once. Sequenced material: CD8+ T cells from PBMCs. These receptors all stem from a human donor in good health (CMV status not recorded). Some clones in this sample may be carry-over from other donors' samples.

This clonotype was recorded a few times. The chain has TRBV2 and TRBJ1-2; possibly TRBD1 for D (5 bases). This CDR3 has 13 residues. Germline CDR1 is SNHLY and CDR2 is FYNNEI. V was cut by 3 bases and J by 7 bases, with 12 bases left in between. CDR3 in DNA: TGTGCCAGCAGTGACGGGGGGATTGGTGGCTACACCTTC. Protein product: CASSDGGIGGYTF. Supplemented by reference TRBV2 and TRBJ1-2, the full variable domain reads EPEVTQTPSHQVTQMGQEVILRCVPISNHLYFYWYRQILGQKVEFLVSFYNNEISEKSEIFDDQFSVERPDGSNFTLKIRSTKLEDSAMYFCASSDGGIGGYTFGSGTRLTVV.

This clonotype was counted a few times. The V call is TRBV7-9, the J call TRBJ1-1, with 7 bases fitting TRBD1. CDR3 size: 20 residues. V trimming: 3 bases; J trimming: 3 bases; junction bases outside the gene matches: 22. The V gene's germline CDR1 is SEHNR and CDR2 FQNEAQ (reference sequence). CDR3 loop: CASSFPVSQKDRKEYTEAFF. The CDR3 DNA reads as TGTGCCAGCAGCTTTCCGGTCTCCCAGAAGGACAGGAAGGAGTACACTGAAGCTTTCTTT.

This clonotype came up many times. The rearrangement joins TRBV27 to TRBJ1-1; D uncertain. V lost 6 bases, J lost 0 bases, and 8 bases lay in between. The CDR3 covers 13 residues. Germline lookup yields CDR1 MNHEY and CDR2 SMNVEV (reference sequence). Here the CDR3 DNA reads TGTGCCAGCAGCGGTCAGATGAACACTGAAGCTTTCTTT. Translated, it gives CASSGQMNTEAFF.

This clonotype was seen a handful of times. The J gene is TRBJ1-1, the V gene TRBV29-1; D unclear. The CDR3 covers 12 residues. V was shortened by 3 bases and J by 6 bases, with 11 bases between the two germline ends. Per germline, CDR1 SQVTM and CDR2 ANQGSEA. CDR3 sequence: CSVEAGMAEAFF. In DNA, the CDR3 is TGCAGCGTTGAGGCAGGAATGGCTGAAGCTTTCTTT.

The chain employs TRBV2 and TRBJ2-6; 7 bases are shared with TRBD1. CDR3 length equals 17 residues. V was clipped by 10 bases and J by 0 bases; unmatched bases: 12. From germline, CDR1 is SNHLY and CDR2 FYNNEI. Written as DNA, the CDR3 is TGTGCCAATTTTCGGCAGGGGGTGTACTCTGGGGCCAACGTCCTGACTTTC. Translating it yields CANFRQGVYSGANVLTF.

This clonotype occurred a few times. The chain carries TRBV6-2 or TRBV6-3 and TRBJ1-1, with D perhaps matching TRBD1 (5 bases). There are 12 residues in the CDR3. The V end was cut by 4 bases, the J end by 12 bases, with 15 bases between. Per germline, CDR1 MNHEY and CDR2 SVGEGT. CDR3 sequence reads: CASSWSGGHTFF. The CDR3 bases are TGTGCCAGCAGTTGGTCTGGGGGTCACACTTTCTTT.

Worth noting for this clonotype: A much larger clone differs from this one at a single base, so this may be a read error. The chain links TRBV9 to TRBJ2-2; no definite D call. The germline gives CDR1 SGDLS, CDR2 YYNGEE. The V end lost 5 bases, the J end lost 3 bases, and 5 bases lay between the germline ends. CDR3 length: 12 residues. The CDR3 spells CASSHYTGELFF. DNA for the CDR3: TGTGCCAGCAGTCACTACACCGGGGAGCTGTTTTTT.

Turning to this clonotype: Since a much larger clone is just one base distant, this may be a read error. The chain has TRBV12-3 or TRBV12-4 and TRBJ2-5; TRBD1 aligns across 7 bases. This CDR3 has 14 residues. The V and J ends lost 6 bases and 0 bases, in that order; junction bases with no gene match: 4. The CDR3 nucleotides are TGTGCCAGCAGCCCGACAGGGTACCAAGAGACCCAGTACTTC. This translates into CASSPTGYQETQYF.

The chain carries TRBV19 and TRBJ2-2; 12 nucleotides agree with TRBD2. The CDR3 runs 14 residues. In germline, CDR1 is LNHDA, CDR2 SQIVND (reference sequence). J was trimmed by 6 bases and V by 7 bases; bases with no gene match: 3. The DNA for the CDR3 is TGTGCCAGTACCCTAGCGGGGGGGGCCGGGGAGCTGTTTTTT. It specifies CASTLAGGAGELFF.

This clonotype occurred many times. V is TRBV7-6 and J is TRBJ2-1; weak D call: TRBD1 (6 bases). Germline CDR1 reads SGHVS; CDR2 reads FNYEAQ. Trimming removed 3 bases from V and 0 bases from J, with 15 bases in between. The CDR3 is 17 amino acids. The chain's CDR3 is CASSFIRGRSSYNEQFF. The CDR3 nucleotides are TGTGCCAGCAGCTTTATCAGGGGAAGGAGCTCCTACAATGAGCAGTTCTTC. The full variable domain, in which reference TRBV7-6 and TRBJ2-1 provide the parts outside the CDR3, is GAGVSQSPRYKVTKRGQDVALRCDPISGHVSLYWYRQALGQGPEFLTYFNYEAQQDKSGLPNDRFSAERPEGSISTLTIQRTEQRDSAMYRCASSFIRGRSSYNEQFFGPGTRLTVL.

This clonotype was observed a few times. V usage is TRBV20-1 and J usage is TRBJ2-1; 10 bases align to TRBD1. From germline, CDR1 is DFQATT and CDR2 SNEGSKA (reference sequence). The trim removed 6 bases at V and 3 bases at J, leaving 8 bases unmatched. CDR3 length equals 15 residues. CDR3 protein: CSAKLTGGRYNEQFF. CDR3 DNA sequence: TGCAGTGCCAAATTGACAGGGGGCCGCTACAATGAGCAGTTCTTC.

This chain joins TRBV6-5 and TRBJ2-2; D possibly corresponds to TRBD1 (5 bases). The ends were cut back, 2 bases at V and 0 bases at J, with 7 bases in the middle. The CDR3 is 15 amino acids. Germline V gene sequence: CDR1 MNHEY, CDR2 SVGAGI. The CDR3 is CASSYTTANTGELFF. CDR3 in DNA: TGTGCCAGCAGTTACACGACAGCGAACACCGGGGAGCTGTTTTTT.

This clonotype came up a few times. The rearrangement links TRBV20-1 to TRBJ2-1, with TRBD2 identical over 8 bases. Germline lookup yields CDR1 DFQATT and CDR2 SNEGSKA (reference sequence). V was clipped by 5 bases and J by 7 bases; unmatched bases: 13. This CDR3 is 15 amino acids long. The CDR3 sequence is CSAPSRSGGLNEQFF. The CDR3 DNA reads TGCAGTGCTCCCAGCAGGAGCGGGGGTTTGAATGAGCAGTTCTTC.

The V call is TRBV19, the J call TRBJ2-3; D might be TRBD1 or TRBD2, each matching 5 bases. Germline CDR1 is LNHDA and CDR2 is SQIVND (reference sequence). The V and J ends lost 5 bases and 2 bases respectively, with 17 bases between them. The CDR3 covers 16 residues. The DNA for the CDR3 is TGTGCCAGTAGTGAGGGGCTAGAGGAGATCACAGATACGCAGTATTTT. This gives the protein CASSEGLEEITDTQYF. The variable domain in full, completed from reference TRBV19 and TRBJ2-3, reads DGGITQSPKYLFRKEGQNVTLSCEQNLNHDAMYWYRQDPGQGLRLIYYSQIVNDFQKGDIAEGYSVSREKKESFPLTVTSAQKNPTAFYLCASSEGLEEITDTQYFGPGTRLTVL.

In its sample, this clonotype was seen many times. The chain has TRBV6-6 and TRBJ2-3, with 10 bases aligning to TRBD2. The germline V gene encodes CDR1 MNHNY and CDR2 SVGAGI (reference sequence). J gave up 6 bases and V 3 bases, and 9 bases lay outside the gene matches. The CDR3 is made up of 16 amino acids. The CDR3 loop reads CASSYTAGGIMDTQYF. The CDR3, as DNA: TGTGCCAGCAGTTATACAGCGGGGGGGATAATGGATACGCAGTATTTT.

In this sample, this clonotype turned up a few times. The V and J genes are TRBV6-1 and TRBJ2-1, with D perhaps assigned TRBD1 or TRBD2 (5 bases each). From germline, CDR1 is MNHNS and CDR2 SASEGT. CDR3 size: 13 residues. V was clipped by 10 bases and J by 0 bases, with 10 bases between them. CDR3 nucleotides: TGTGCCATTCCAGGGAGCTCCTACAATGAGCAGTTCTTC. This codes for CAIPGSSYNEQFF.

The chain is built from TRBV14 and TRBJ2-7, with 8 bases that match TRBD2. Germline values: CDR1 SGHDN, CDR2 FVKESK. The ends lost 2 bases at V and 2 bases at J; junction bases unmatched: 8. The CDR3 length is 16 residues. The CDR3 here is CASSQWPGTRPYEQYF. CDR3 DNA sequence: TGTGCCAGCAGCCAATGGCCCGGGACTAGGCCCTACGAGCAGTACTTC.

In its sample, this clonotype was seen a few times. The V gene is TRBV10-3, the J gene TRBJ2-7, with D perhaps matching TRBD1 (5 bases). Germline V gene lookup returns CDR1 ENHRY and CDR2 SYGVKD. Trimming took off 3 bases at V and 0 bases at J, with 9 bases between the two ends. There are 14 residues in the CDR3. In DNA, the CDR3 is TGTGCCATCAGTGACCCAGACAGCTCCTACGAGCAGTACTTC. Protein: CAISDPDSSYEQYF.

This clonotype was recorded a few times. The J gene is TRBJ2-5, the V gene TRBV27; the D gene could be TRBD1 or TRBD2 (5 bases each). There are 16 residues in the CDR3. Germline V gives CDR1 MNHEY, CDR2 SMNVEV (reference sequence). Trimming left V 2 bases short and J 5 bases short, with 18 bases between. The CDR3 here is CASSLVPGPKRETQYF. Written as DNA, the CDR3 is TGTGCCAGCAGTTTAGTTCCGGGGCCAAAGAGGGAGACCCAGTACTTC.

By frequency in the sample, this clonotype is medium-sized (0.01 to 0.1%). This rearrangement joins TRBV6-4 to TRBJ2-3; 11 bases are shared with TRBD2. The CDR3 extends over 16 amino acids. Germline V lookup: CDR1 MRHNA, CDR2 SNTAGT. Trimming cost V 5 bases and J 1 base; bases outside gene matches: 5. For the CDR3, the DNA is TGTGCCAGCAGTCCAGAGACTAGCGGGGGCACAGATACGCAGTATTTT. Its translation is CASSPETSGGTDTQYF.

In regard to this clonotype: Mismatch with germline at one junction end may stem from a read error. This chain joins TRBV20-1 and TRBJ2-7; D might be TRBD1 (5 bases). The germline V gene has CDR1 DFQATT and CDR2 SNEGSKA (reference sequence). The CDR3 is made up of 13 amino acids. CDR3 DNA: TGCAGTGCTTTTGGCTGGGGCCGTTACGAGCAGAACTTC. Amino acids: CSAFGWGRYEQNF.

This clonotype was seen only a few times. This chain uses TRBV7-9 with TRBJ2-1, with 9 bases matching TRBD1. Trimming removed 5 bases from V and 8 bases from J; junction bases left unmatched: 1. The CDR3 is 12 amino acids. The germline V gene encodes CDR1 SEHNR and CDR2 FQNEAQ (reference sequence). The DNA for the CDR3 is TGTGCCAGCAGCGGACAGGGGTATGAGCAGTTCTTC. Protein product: CASSGQGYEQFF.

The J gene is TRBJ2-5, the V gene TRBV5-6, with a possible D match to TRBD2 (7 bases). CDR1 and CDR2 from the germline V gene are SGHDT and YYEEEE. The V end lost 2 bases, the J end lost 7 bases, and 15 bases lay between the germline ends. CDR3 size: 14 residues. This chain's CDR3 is CASSFGLGGTTQYF. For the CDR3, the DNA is TGTGCCAGCAGCTTTGGACTAGGGGGAACGACCCAGTACTTC.

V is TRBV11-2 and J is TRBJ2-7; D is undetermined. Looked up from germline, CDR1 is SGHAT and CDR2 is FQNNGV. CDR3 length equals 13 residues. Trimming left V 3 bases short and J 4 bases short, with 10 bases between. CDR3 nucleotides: TGTGCCAGCAGCTTCTCAAGGGCTTACGAGCAGTACGTC. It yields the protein CASSFSRAYEQYV.

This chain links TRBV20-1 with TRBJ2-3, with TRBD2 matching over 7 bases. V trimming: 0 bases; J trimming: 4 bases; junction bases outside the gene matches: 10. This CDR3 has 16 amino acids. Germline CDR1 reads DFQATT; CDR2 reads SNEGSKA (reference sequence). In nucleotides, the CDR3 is TGCAGTGCTAGAGATCCCAGCGGCGGGGGTGCAGATACGCAGTATTTT. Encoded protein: CSARDPSGGGADTQYF.

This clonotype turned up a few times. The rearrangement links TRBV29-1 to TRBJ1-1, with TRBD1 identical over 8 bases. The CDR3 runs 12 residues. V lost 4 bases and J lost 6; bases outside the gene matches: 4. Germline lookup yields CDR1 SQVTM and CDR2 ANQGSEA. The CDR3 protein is CSVGDRGSEAFF. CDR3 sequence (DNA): TGCAGCGTTGGAGACAGGGGTTCTGAAGCTTTCTTT.

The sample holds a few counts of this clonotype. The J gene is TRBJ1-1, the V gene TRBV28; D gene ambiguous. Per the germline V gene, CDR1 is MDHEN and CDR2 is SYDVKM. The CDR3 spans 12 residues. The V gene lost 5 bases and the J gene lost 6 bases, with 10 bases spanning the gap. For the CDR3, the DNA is TGTGCCAGCAGTCACTATATCCCTGAAGCTTTCTTT. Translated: CASSHYIPEAFF.

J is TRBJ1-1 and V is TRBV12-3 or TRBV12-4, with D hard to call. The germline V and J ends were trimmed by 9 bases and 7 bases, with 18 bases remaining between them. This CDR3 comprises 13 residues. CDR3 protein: CASKRRPSGEAFF. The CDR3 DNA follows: TGTGCCAGTAAACGCCGGCCCAGCGGTGAAGCTTTCTTT.

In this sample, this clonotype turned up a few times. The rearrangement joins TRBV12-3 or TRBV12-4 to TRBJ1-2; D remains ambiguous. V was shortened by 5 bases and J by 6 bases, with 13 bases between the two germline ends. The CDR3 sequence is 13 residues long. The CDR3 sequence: CASSAAIPDGYTF. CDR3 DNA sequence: TGTGCCAGCAGTGCGGCCATTCCGGATGGCTACACCTTC.

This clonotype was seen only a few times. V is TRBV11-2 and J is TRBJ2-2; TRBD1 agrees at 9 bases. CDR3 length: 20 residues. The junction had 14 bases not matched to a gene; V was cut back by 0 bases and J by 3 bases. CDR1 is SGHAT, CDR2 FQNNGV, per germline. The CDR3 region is CASSLDVRTGALLYTGELFF. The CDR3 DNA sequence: TGTGCCAGCAGCTTAGACGTCCGGACAGGGGCACTTCTTTACACCGGGGAGCTGTTTTTT.

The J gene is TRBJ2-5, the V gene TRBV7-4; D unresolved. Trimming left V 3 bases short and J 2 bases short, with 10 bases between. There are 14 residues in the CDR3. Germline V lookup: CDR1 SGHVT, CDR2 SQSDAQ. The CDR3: CASSFGRRQETQYF. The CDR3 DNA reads TGTGCCAGCAGCTTCGGCAGGAGACAAGAGACCCAGTACTTC.

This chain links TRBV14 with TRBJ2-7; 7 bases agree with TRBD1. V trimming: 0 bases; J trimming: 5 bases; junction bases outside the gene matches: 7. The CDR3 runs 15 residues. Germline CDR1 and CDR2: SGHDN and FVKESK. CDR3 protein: CASSQERGRLNEQYF. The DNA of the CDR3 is TGTGCCAGCAGCCAAGAGAGGGGGCGCTTAAACGAGCAGTACTTC.